A selection of T cell receptor beta chains follows, all from one sample in a study of OX40 agonist ivuxolimab in advanced cancers. This table comes from immunoSEQ multiplex PCR, and its TCRdb copy is limited to in-frame clones, with some not included. The repertoire holds tens of thousands of clones, with roughly 85% as singletons. The source was CD4+ or CD8+ T cells sorted from blood, collected in a trial of the OX40 agonist ivuxolimab. The receptors originated from an adult with an advanced solid tumor such as melanoma, head and neck, liver or kidney cancer. The CDR3 runs from the conserved cysteine through the conserved F or W. The order of the fields is clone size, V gene, D gene, J gene, CDR3 length, CDR3 DNA, CDR3 protein. The D gene is left open where the match is weak. The size of a clone is reported for some rows only, either as once, few or many, or as a class for expanded clones.

clone_size: .
v_call: TRBV7-2
d_call: TRBD1
j_call: TRBJ2-2
cdr3_length: 16
cdr3_nt: TGTGCCAGCAGCTTTCGGACAGGGGGCCTCACCGGGGAGCTGTTTTTT
cdr3_aa: CASSFRTGGLTGELFF

clone_size: once
v_call: TRBV7-9
d_call: .
j_call: TRBJ2-2
cdr3_length: 13
cdr3_nt: TGTGCCAGCACCCGACAGGACACCGGGGAGCTGTTTTTT
cdr3_aa: CASTRQDTGELFF

clone_size: .
v_call: TRBV11-3
d_call: TRBD1
j_call: TRBJ1-1
cdr3_length: 17
cdr3_nt: TGTGCCAGCAGCTTCGAAGGGACAGGGGTACAGGGGACTGAAGCTTTCTTT
cdr3_aa: CASSFEGTGVQGTEAFF

clone_size: medium-sized
v_call: TRBV9
d_call: .
j_call: TRBJ1-1
cdr3_length: 14
cdr3_nt: TGTGCCAGCAGCTTAGCCGGCCCCATTGGAAGTGCTTTCTTT
cdr3_aa: CASSLAGPIGSAFF

clone_size: .
v_call: TRBV2
d_call: .
j_call: TRBJ2-2
cdr3_length: 17
cdr3_nt: TGTGCCAGCAGTAAACTTCCGGGACCAACAGGCACCGGGGAGCTGTTTTTT
cdr3_aa: CASSKLPGPTGTGELFF

clone_size: .
v_call: TRBV11-3
d_call: .
j_call: TRBJ1-4
cdr3_length: 16
cdr3_nt: TGTGCCAGCAGCTTAAGGTCAGCAAGTGGTAATGAAAAACTGTTTTTT
cdr3_aa: CASSLRSASGNEKLFF

clone_size: .
v_call: TRBV30
d_call: .
j_call: TRBJ1-3
cdr3_length: 13
cdr3_nt: TGTGCCTGGAGTCTCCGCTCTGGAAACACCATATATTTT
cdr3_aa: CAWSLRSGNTIYF

clone_size: .
v_call: TRBV7-2
d_call: TRBD2
j_call: TRBJ2-1
cdr3_length: 15
cdr3_nt: TGTGCCAGCAGGACGACTAGCGGGGGACACAATGAGCAGTTCTTC
cdr3_aa: CASRTTSGGHNEQFF

clone_size: .
v_call: TRBV30
d_call: .
j_call: TRBJ1-2
cdr3_length: 12
cdr3_nt: TGTGCCTGGAGTGCCAGGGGATATGGCTACACCTTC
cdr3_aa: CAWSARGYGYTF

clone_size: .
v_call: TRBV19
d_call: TRBD1
j_call: TRBJ2-4
cdr3_length: 14
cdr3_nt: TGTGCCAGTAGTCCTCGGGACAGCAGAAACATTCAGTACTTC
cdr3_aa: CASSPRDSRNIQYF

clone_size: .
v_call: TRBV5-1
d_call: .
j_call: TRBJ2-5
cdr3_length: 15
cdr3_nt: TGCGCCAGCAGCAGGCAGGGACCTTCCGGGGAGACCCAGTACTTC
cdr3_aa: CASSRQGPSGETQYF

clone_size: .
v_call: TRBV4-1
d_call: TRBD1
j_call: TRBJ2-3
cdr3_length: 17
cdr3_nt: TGCGCCAGCAGCCAAGGGGGGACAGGGGATTTTCTAGATACGCAGTATTTT
cdr3_aa: CASSQGGTGDFLDTQYF

clone_size: .
v_call: TRBV15
d_call: TRBD2
j_call: TRBJ2-3
cdr3_length: 14
cdr3_nt: TGTGCCACCAGCAGCGGGGGGGGTGTAGATACGCAGTATTTT
cdr3_aa: CATSSGGGVDTQYF

clone_size: .
v_call: TRBV18
d_call: .
j_call: TRBJ1-2
cdr3_length: 14
cdr3_nt: TGTGCCAGCTCACCACCCGGGGCAGACTATGGCTACACCTTC
cdr3_aa: CASSPPGADYGYTF

clone_size: .
v_call: TRBV5-1
d_call: .
j_call: TRBJ2-5
cdr3_length: 15
cdr3_nt: TGCGCCAGCAGCTTGGGGCAGGGAGGTAGAGAGACCCAGTACTTC
cdr3_aa: CASSLGQGGRETQYF

clone_size: .
v_call: TRBV7-2
d_call: TRBD1
j_call: TRBJ1-3
cdr3_length: 15
cdr3_nt: TGTGCCAGCAGAACTGACAGGGGGCACGGAAACACCATATATTTT
cdr3_aa: CASRTDRGHGNTIYF

clone_size: .
v_call: TRBV6-1
d_call: .
j_call: TRBJ2-7
cdr3_length: 13
cdr3_nt: TGTGCCAGCAGCTACTTGGTGGACTACGAGCAGTACTTC
cdr3_aa: CASSYLVDYEQYF

clone_size: .
v_call: TRBV5-4
d_call: TRBD2
j_call: TRBJ2-1
cdr3_length: 15
cdr3_nt: TGTGCCAGCAGCTTAACTAGCGGGGGCTACAATGAGCAGTTCTTC
cdr3_aa: CASSLTSGGYNEQFF

clone_size: .
v_call: TRBV2
d_call: TRBD1
j_call: TRBJ1-5
cdr3_length: 13
cdr3_nt: TGTGCCAGCAGGGGACAGTTCGGGCAGCCCCAGCATTTT
cdr3_aa: CASRGQFGQPQHF

clone_size: .
v_call: TRBV29-1
d_call: .
j_call: TRBJ1-2
cdr3_length: 16
cdr3_nt: TGCAGCGCCATCGAAGGGCTGCAGACGAACGGCTATGGCTACACCTTC
cdr3_aa: CSAIEGLQTNGYGYTF

clone_size: .
v_call: TRBV2
d_call: TRBD1
j_call: TRBJ1-1
cdr3_length: 14
cdr3_nt: TGTGCCACTTGTCCCGGGACAGGGATCGCTGAAGCTTTCTTT
cdr3_aa: CATCPGTGIAEAFF

clone_size: once
v_call: TRBV14
d_call: .
j_call: TRBJ2-2
cdr3_length: 14
cdr3_nt: TGTGCCAGCAGCCAAGACCCTTATAGCGGGGAGCTGTTTTTT
cdr3_aa: CASSQDPYSGELFF

clone_size: .
v_call: TRBV14
d_call: .
j_call: TRBJ1-1
cdr3_length: 14
cdr3_nt: TGTGCCAGCAGCCTAATTGAGGGACGCGCTGAAGCTTTCTTT
cdr3_aa: CASSLIEGRAEAFF

clone_size: .
v_call: TRBV6-5
d_call: .
j_call: TRBJ2-5
cdr3_length: 15
cdr3_nt: TGTGCCAGCAGTTACTCTTCCGGGGGCCAAGAGACCCAGTACTTC
cdr3_aa: CASSYSSGGQETQYF

clone_size: once
v_call: TRBV5-8
d_call: TRBD1
j_call: TRBJ2-6
cdr3_length: 16
cdr3_nt: TGTGCCAGCCAGGACAGGGGTTACTCTGGGGCCAACGTCCTGACTTTC
cdr3_aa: CASQDRGYSGANVLTF

clone_size: .
v_call: TRBV21-1
d_call: .
j_call: TRBJ1-1
cdr3_length: 16
cdr3_nt: TGTGCCAGCCAAAACCGTAAGGGACAGCCGAACACTGAAGCTTTCTTT
cdr3_aa: CASQNRKGQPNTEAFF

clone_size: .
v_call: TRBV6-1
d_call: .
j_call: TRBJ1-2
cdr3_length: 15
cdr3_nt: TGTGCCAGCAACGACTCTCCCGGGCAGCCCTATGGCTACACCTTC
cdr3_aa: CASNDSPGQPYGYTF

clone_size: .
v_call: TRBV5-1
d_call: .
j_call: TRBJ1-2
cdr3_length: 14
cdr3_nt: TGCGCCAGCAGATCCCGCCGGGGAGACTATGGCTACACCTTC
cdr3_aa: CASRSRRGDYGYTF

clone_size: .
v_call: TRBV12-5
d_call: .
j_call: TRBJ2-3
cdr3_length: 14
cdr3_nt: TGTGCTAGTGGTTTCAACAGGGATACAGATACGCAGTATTTT
cdr3_aa: CASGFNRDTDTQYF

clone_size: once
v_call: TRBV7-2
d_call: .
j_call: TRBJ2-3
cdr3_length: 16
cdr3_nt: TGTGCCAGCAGCTCAGCTTTCCGGGGGGCCACAGATACGCAGTATTTT
cdr3_aa: CASSSAFRGATDTQYF

clone_size: .
v_call: TRBV5-4
d_call: TRBD2
j_call: TRBJ2-5
cdr3_length: 13
cdr3_nt: TGTGCCAGCGGGACTAGCGTACAAGAGACCCAGTACTTC
cdr3_aa: CASGTSVQETQYF

clone_size: .
v_call: TRBV5-1
d_call: TRBD1
j_call: TRBJ1-1
cdr3_length: 15
cdr3_nt: TGCGCCAGCAGCAGACAGGGGAGTGGGGAAACTGAAGCTTTCTTT
cdr3_aa: CASSRQGSGETEAFF

clone_size: .
v_call: TRBV7-2
d_call: .
j_call: TRBJ2-7
cdr3_length: 17
cdr3_nt: TGTGCCAGCAGCCCCAGCTGGGGCACAGGTCCTTCCTACGAGCAGTACTTC
cdr3_aa: CASSPSWGTGPSYEQYF

clone_size: few
v_call: TRBV6-1
d_call: .
j_call: TRBJ2-5
cdr3_length: 12
cdr3_nt: TGTGCCAGCAACCCCCAGCTGGGGACCCAGTACTTC
cdr3_aa: CASNPQLGTQYF

clone_size: .
v_call: TRBV6-6
d_call: .
j_call: TRBJ2-5
cdr3_length: 14
cdr3_nt: TGTGCCAGCAGTTACATTCCCGGCCAAGAGACCCAGTACTTC
cdr3_aa: CASSYIPGQETQYF

clone_size: .
v_call: TRBV18
d_call: .
j_call: TRBJ1-5
cdr3_length: 14
cdr3_nt: TGTGCCAGCTCAGTGACAGACAACAATCAGCCCCAGCATTTT
cdr3_aa: CASSVTDNNQPQHF

clone_size: .
v_call: TRBV5-1
d_call: TRBD2
j_call: TRBJ2-1
cdr3_length: 16
cdr3_nt: TGCGCCAGCAGCTTGACCGGACTAGCGGGGGGGAATGAGCAGTTCTTC
cdr3_aa: CASSLTGLAGGNEQFF

clone_size: .
v_call: TRBV5-1
d_call: .
j_call: TRBJ1-1
cdr3_length: 13
cdr3_nt: TGCGCCAGCAGCGAACAGGGAAACACTGAAGCTTTCTTT
cdr3_aa: CASSEQGNTEAFF

clone_size: few
v_call: TRBV7-2
d_call: TRBD1
j_call: TRBJ2-7
cdr3_length: 14
cdr3_nt: TGTGCCAGCAGCCCGGACAGGAGCTCCTACGAGCAGTACTTC
cdr3_aa: CASSPDRSSYEQYF

clone_size: few
v_call: TRBV5-1
d_call: .
j_call: TRBJ2-2
cdr3_length: 16
cdr3_nt: TGCGCCAGCAGCTTGGCAGGGATCGGAAGCACCGGGGAGCTGTTTTTT
cdr3_aa: CASSLAGIGSTGELFF

clone_size: .
v_call: TRBV2
d_call: TRBD1
j_call: TRBJ1-5
cdr3_length: 14
cdr3_nt: TGTGCCAGCAGGCCGACAGGGAGGTATCAGCCCCAGCATTTT
cdr3_aa: CASRPTGRYQPQHF

clone_size: .
v_call: TRBV6-5
d_call: .
j_call: TRBJ2-5
cdr3_length: 15
cdr3_nt: TGTGCCAGCAGTTATTCACTACCGGGCCTCGAGACCCAGTACTTC
cdr3_aa: CASSYSLPGLETQYF

clone_size: .
v_call: TRBV7-9
d_call: .
j_call: TRBJ1-1
cdr3_length: 12
cdr3_nt: TGTGCCAGCAGCTTAACTTCCCCTGAAGCTTTCTTT
cdr3_aa: CASSLTSPEAFF

clone_size: .
v_call: TRBV18
d_call: TRBD1
j_call: TRBJ1-1
cdr3_length: 14
cdr3_nt: TGTGCCAGCTCACCGGACAGGGGAGGGGCTGAAGCTTTCTTT
cdr3_aa: CASSPDRGGAEAFF

clone_size: .
v_call: TRBV11-3
d_call: TRBD2
j_call: TRBJ2-5
cdr3_length: 16
cdr3_nt: TGTGCCAGCAGCTGGAGCGGGGGGGCCTTCCCAGAGACCCAGTACTTC
cdr3_aa: CASSWSGGAFPETQYF

clone_size: few
v_call: TRBV6-5
d_call: .
j_call: TRBJ1-6
cdr3_length: 15
cdr3_nt: TGTGCCAGCAGTCCCTCTGGGGGCTATAATTCACCCCTCCACTTT
cdr3_aa: CASSPSGGYNSPLHF

clone_size: .
v_call: TRBV9
d_call: .
j_call: TRBJ1-4
cdr3_length: 15
cdr3_nt: TGTGCCAGCAGCGTACGGGGGCAGCTTAATGAAAAACTGTTTTTT
cdr3_aa: CASSVRGQLNEKLFF

clone_size: .
v_call: TRBV7-9
d_call: TRBD2
j_call: TRBJ2-3
cdr3_length: 14
cdr3_nt: TGTGCCAGCAGCTTACAGGGAGGGGCAGATACGCAGTATTTT
cdr3_aa: CASSLQGGADTQYF

clone_size: .
v_call: TRBV11-3
d_call: .
j_call: TRBJ1-5
cdr3_length: 13
cdr3_nt: TGTGCCAGCAGCACTGAAGTGGATCAGCCCCAGCATTTT
cdr3_aa: CASSTEVDQPQHF

clone_size: .
v_call: TRBV5-1
d_call: TRBD1
j_call: TRBJ2-7
cdr3_length: 14
cdr3_nt: TGCGCCAGCAGCTTTTCACAGGGGGCGCGAGAGCAGTACTTC
cdr3_aa: CASSFSQGAREQYF

clone_size: .
v_call: TRBV28
d_call: .
j_call: TRBJ1-5
cdr3_length: 14
cdr3_nt: TGTGCCAGCAGTCCGACAGAATACTTGCAGCCCCAGCATTTT
cdr3_aa: CASSPTEYLQPQHF

clone_size: .
v_call: TRBV5-1
d_call: .
j_call: TRBJ2-5
cdr3_length: 11
cdr3_nt: TGCGCCAGCAGCGGGGACGGGACCCAGTACTTC
cdr3_aa: CASSGDGTQYF

clone_size: .
v_call: TRBV9
d_call: TRBD2
j_call: TRBJ2-1
cdr3_length: 15
cdr3_nt: TGTGCCAGCAGCGTAGGTAGCGGGGTATACAATGAGCAGTTCTTC
cdr3_aa: CASSVGSGVYNEQFF

clone_size: once
v_call: TRBV7-8
d_call: .
j_call: TRBJ1-6
cdr3_length: 15
cdr3_nt: TGTGCCAGCACTCCACTGGGACGGAAAAATTCACCCCTCCACTTT
cdr3_aa: CASTPLGRKNSPLHF